Here is one T cell receptor (beta chain) with its context. The antigen is unknown. The data derive from a study of blood T cells in healthy people across ages. Germline V gives CDR1 PRHDT, CDR2 FYEKMQ (reference sequence). V lost 2 bases to trimming and J lost 1 base, with 7 bases between them. The CDR3 covers 14 residues. A J-beta primer mix and a sample-barcoded 5' primer were used in a second PCR of roughly 6 to 12 cycles. TCRdb fed the 5' RACE reads into MiXCR, producing one record per CDR3 protein. The table shows hundreds of thousands of distinct CDR3 sequences, with roughly 21% occurring only once. Total RNA extraction produced at least 5 micrograms (per sample) for the study. General study points: Age brought a roughly linear fall in TCR beta diversity measured per million T cells. Diversity figures based on one million T cells were deemed too low. The percentage of naive T cells correlated strongly with TCR beta diversity.

The sequenced sample was blood. The sequence came from a man aged 65 to 79 in good health. The chain combines TRBV13 with TRBJ2-3; D uncertain. CDR3 in DNA: TGTGCCAGCAGCTTATCTCGGGGCACAGATACGCAGTATTTT. Amino acid sequence: CASSLSRGTDTQYF.